This TCR beta chain was found in a study of blood T cells in healthy people across ages. This clonotype was observed a few times. The second PCR ran about 6 to 11 cycles with a sample-barcoded 5' primer and J-beta primers. A single record per CDR3 protein comes from TCRdb applying MiXCR to the 5' RACE reads. The profile shows approximately 1.5 million distinct CDR3 sequences, approximately 42% of them singletons. The CDR3 length is 15 residues. CDR1 and CDR2 from the germline V gene are DFQATT and SNEGSKA (reference sequence). Losses at the gene ends were 7 bases for V and 4 bases for J; bases not matched to a gene: 10.

This receptor was identified in a woman aged 18 to 35 in good health. V and J are TRBV20-1 and TRBJ2-1, with 10 positions matching TRBD2. Material: blood. CDR3 nucleotide sequence: TGCAGTGTTCCTAGCGGGGGTGGTTGGTACAATGAGCAGTTCTTC. Translation gives CSVPSGGGWYNEQFF.